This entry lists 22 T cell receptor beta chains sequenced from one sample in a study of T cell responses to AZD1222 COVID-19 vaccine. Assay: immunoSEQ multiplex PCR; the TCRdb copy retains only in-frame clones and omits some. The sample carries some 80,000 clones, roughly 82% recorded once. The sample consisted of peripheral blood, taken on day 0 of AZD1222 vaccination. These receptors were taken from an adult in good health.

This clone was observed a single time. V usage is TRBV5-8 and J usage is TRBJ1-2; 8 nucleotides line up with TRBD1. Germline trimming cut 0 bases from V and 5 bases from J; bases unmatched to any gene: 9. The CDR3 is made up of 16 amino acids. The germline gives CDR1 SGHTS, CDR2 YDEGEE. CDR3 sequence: CASSLETGGLGYGYTF. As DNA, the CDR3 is TGTGCCAGCAGCTTGGAAACAGGGGGTCTGGGGTATGGCTACACCTTC.

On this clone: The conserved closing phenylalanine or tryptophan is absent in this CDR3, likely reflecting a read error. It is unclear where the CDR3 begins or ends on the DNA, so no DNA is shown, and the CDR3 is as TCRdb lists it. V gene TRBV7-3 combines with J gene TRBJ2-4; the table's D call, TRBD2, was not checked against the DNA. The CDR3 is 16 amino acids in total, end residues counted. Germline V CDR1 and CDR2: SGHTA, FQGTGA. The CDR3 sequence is CASSLRERFYWGLPPL.

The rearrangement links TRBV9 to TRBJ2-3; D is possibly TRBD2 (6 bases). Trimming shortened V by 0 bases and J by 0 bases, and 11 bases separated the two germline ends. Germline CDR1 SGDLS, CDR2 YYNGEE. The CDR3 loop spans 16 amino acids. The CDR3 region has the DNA TGTGCCAGCAGCGTAGTATCTAGCGCTAGCACAGATACGCAGTATTTT. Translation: CASSVVSSASTDTQYF.

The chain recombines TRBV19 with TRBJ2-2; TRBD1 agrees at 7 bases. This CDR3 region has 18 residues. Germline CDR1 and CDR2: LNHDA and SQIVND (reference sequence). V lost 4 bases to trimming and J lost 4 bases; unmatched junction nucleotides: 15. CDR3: CASSRKSGTVISTGELFF. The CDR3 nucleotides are TGTGCCAGTAGTAGAAAATCCGGGACAGTAATATCCACCGGGGAGCTGTTTTTT.

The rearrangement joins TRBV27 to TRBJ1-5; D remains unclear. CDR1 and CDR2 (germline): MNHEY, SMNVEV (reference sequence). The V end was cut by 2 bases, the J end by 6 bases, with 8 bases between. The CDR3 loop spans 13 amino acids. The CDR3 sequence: CASSLNGFQPQHF. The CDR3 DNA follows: TGTGCCAGCAGTTTAAATGGGTTTCAGCCCCAGCATTTT.

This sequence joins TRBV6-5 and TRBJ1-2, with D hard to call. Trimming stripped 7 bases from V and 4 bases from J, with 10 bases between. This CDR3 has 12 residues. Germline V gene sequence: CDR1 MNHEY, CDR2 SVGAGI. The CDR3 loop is CASIAIVYGYTF. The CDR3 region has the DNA TGTGCCAGCATCGCGATCGTCTATGGCTACACCTTC.

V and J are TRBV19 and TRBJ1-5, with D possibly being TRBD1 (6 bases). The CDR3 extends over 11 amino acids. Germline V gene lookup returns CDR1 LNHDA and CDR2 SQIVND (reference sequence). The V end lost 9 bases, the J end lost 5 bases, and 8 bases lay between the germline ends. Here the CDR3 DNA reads TGTGCCAGGGGGGCTGATCAGCCCCAGCATTTT. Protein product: CARGADQPQHF. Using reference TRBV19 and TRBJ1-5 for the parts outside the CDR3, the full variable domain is DGGITQSPKYLFRKEGQNVTLSCEQNLNHDAMYWYRQDPGQGLRLIYYSQIVNDFQKGDIAEGYSVSREKKESFPLTVTSAQKNPTAFYLCARGADQPQHFGDGTRLSIL.

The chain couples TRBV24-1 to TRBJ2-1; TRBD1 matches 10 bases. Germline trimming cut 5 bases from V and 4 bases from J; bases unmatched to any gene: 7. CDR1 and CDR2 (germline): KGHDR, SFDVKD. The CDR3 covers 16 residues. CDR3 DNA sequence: TGTGCCACCAGTGCCATGGGGACAGGGGTTTACAATGAGCAGTTCTTC. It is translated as CATSAMGTGVYNEQFF.

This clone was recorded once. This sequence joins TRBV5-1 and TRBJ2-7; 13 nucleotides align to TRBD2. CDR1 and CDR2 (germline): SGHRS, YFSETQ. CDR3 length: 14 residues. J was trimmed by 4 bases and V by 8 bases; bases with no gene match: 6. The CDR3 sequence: CASTRTSGRYEQYF. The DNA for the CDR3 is TGCGCCAGTACCCGGACTAGCGGGAGATACGAGCAGTACTTC.

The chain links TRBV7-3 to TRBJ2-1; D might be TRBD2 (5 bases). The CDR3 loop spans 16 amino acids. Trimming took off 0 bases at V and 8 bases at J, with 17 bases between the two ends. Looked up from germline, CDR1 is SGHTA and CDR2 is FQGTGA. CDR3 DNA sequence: TGTGCCAGCAGCTTAACAAACAGCCGGGAACGCGATGAGCAGTTCTTC. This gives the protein CASSLTNSRERDEQFF.

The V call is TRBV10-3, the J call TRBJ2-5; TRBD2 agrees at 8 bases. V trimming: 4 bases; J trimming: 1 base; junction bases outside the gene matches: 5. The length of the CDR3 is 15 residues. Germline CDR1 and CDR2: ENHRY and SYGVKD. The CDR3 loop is CAISGERGTQETQYF. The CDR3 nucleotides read TGTGCCATCAGTGGAGAGCGGGGGACCCAAGAGACCCAGTACTTC.

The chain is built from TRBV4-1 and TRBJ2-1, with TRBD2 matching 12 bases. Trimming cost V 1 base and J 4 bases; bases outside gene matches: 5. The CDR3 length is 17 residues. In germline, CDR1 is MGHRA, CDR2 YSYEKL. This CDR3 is CASSQATSGRPYNEQFF. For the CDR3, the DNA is TGCGCCAGCAGCCAAGCGACTAGCGGGAGACCTTACAATGAGCAGTTCTTC.

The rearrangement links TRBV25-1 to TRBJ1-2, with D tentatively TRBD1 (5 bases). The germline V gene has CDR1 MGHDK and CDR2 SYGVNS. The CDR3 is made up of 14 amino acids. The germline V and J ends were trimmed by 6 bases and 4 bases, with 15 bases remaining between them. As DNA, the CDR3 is TGTGCCAGCAGCGCCAAGGGACGGAGCTATGGCTACACCTTC. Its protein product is CASSAKGRSYGYTF.

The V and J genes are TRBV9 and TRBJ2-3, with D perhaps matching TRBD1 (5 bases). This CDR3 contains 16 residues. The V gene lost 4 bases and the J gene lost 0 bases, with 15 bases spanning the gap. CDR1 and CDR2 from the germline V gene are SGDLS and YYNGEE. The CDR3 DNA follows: TGTGCCAGCAGCCCCGAAGGGGTCTTTAGCACAGATACGCAGTATTTT. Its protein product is CASSPEGVFSTDTQYF.

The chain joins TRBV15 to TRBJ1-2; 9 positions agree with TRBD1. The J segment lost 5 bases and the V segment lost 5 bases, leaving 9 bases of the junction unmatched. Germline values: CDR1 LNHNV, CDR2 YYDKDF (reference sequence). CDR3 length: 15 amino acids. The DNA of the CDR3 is TGTGCCACCAGCGACCCGGGACAGGGTGGGTATGGCTACACCTTC. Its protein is CATSDPGQGGYGYTF.

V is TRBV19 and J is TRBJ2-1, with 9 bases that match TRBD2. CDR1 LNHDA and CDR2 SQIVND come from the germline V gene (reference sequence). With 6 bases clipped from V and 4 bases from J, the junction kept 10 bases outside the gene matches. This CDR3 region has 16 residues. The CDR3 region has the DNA TGTGCCAGTAGCCAACCAGGGACTAGCCGTTACAATGAGCAGTTCTTC. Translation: CASSQPGTSRYNEQFF. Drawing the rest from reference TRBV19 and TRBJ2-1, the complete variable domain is DGGITQSPKYLFRKEGQNVTLSCEQNLNHDAMYWYRQDPGQGLRLIYYSQIVNDFQKGDIAEGYSVSREKKESFPLTVTSAQKNPTAFYLCASSQPGTSRYNEQFFGPGTRLTVL.

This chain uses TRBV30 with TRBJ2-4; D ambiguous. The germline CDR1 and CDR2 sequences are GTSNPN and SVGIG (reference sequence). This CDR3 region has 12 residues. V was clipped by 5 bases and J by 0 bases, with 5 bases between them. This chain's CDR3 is CAWVQAKNIQYF. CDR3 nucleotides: TGTGCCTGGGTCCAAGCCAAAAACATTCAGTACTTC.

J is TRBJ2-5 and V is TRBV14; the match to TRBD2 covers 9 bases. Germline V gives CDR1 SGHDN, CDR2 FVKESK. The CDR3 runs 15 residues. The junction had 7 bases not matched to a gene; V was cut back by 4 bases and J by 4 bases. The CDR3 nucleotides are TGTGCCAGCAGCCTCGGGACTAGCCTTGCAGAGACCCAGTACTTC. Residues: CASSLGTSLAETQYF.

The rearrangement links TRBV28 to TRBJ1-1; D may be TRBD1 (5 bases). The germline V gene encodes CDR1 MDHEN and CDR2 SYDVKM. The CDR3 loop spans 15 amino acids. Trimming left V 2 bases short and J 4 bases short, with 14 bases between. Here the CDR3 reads CASSLDNRLGTEAFF. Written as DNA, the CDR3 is TGTGCCAGCAGTTTAGACAACAGGTTAGGCACTGAAGCTTTCTTT.

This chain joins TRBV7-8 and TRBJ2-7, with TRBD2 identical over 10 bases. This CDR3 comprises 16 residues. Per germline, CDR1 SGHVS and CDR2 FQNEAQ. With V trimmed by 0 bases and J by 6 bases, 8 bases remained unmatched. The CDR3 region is CASSLANLAGASEQYF. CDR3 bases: TGTGCCAGCAGCTTAGCGAACCTAGCGGGAGCATCCGAGCAGTACTTC.

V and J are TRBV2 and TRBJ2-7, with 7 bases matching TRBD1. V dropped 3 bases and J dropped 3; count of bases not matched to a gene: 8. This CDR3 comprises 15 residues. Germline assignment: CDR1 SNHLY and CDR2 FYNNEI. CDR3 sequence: CASSENRGSLYEQYF. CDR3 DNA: TGTGCCAGCAGTGAGAACAGGGGATCTCTCTACGAGCAGTACTTC.

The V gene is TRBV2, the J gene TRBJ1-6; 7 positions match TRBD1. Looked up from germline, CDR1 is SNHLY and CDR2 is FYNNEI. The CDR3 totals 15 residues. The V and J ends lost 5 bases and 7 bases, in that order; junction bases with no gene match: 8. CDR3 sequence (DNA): TGTGCCAGCAGTACTCACAGGGGAGAGAATTCACCCCTCCACTTT. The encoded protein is CASSTHRGENSPLHF.